A selection of T cell receptor beta chains follows, all from one sample in a study of T cell responses to AZD1222 COVID-19 vaccine. Generated by immunoSEQ multiplex PCR, the TCRdb table keeps only in-frame clones and is missing some. Seen here are some 120,000 clones, 80% to 95% observed once, and the top ten hold 0.9% to 1.2%. The sequencing used peripheral blood, collected on day 0 of AZD1222 vaccination. These receptors were obtained from an adult in good health. Both conserved end residues are part of each CDR3. The D gene is left open where the match is weak. Clone size appears in some rows only: once, few, many, or a class for an expanded clone.

v_gene	abundance	j_gene	d_gene	CDR3aa	CDR3nt
TRBV6-5	NA	TRBJ1-1	NA	CASNRGHLNTEAFF	TGTGCCAGCAATAGGGGACACCTTAACACTGAAGCTTTCTTT
TRBV5-1	NA	TRBJ1-1	NA	CASSLDPAMNTEAFF	TGCGCCAGCAGCTTGGATCCAGCGATGAACACTGAAGCTTTCTTT
TRBV30	NA	TRBJ2-1	TRBD2	CAWSTGLAVYNEQFF	TGTGCCTGGAGTACGGGACTAGCGGTCTACAATGAGCAGTTCTTC
TRBV19	NA	TRBJ1-2	NA	CASNGPGEHYGYTF	TGTGCCTCAAACGGTCCAGGGGAGCACTATGGCTACACCTTC
TRBV4-1	few	TRBJ2-7	NA	CASSQQGIFYEQYF	TGCGCCAGCAGCCAACAGGGAATATTCTACGAGCAGTACTTC
TRBV18	NA	TRBJ1-3	TRBD1	CASSLEPGQVFSVGNTIYF	TGTGCCAGCTCACTGGAACCGGGACAGGTTTTCTCCGTTGGAAACACCATATATTTT
TRBV19	NA	TRBJ2-1	TRBD2	CASSILAGVMYEQFF	TGTGCCAGTAGTATACTAGCGGGAGTAATGTATGAGCAGTTCTTC
TRBV4-1	NA	TRBJ2-2	NA	CASSQPSRRGGELFF	TGCGCCAGCAGCCAACCTAGTAGGAGGGGCGGGGAGCTGTTTTTT
TRBV10-3	NA	TRBJ2-7	NA	CAISDPTGYEQYF	TGTGCCATCAGTGACCCGACAGGATACGAGCAGTACTTC
TRBV4-1	NA	TRBJ1-5	NA	CASSQGTPSNQPQHF	TGCGCCAGCAGCCAAGGGACACCAAGCAATCAGCCCCAGCATTTT
TRBV5-1	NA	TRBJ2-2	TRBD2	CASSSGLAGGPSGELFF	TGCGCCAGCAGCTCGGGACTAGCGGGAGGGCCCTCCGGGGAGCTGTTTTTT
TRBV7-3	NA	TRBJ2-5	NA	CASSSKPGVRETQYF	TGTGCCAGCAGCTCCAAGCCGGGAGTCAGAGAGACCCAGTACTTC
TRBV2	once	TRBJ2-7	NA	CASSELPGTYEQYF	TGTGCCAGCAGTGAACTTCCAGGTACCTACGAGCAGTACTTC
TRBV4-2	NA	TRBJ2-4	NA	CASSLRDADDIQYF	TGTGCCAGCAGCCTCCGAGACGCCGACGACATTCAGTACTTC
TRBV2	NA	TRBJ1-1	NA	CASSGAVLNTEAFF	TGTGCCAGCAGTGGAGCAGTCTTGAACACTGAAGCTTTCTTT
TRBV9	NA	TRBJ2-7	NA	CASSAADGTVLPYEQYF	TGTGCCAGCAGCGCGGCTGATGGAACAGTCCTCCCCTACGAGCAGTACTTC
TRBV5-5	NA	TRBJ1-4	TRBD1	CASSPRTGGFEKLFF	TGTGCCAGCAGCCCCCGGACAGGGGGCTTTGAAAAACTGTTTTTT
TRBV6-5	few	TRBJ2-3	NA	CASSRGGGTQYF	TGTGCCAGCAGCCGAGGGGGGGGTACGCAGTATTTT
TRBV5-5	NA	TRBJ1-1	NA	CASSRQVSEAFF	TGTGCCAGCAGCCGCCAGGTATCTGAAGCTTTCTTT
TRBV9	NA	TRBJ2-2	TRBD2	CASSVDQTSGNTGELFF	TGTGCCAGCAGCGTAGATCAGACTAGCGGAAACACCGGGGAGCTGTTTTTT
TRBV25-1	NA	TRBJ1-1	NA	CASSHPLRAEAFF	TGTGCCAGCAGCCACCCCCTGAGGGCTGAAGCTTTCTTT
TRBV28	NA	TRBJ1-6	NA	CASYLMGNGTLHF	TGTGCCAGCTATCTGATGGGAAACGGAACCCTCCACTTT
TRBV6-6	once	TRBJ2-3	TRBD1	CASSYDRGHRDTQYF	TGTGCCAGCAGTTACGACAGGGGGCATAGAGATACGCAGTATTTT
TRBV3-1/TRBV3-2	NA	TRBJ2-2	TRBD2	CASSLSGRATGELFF	TGTGCCAGCAGCCTTAGCGGGAGGGCCACCGGGGAGCTGTTTTTT
TRBV9	NA	TRBJ2-2	NA	CASSAGTMNTGELFF	TGTGCCAGCAGCGCCGGGACAATGAACACCGGGGAGCTGTTTTTT
TRBV12-5	NA	TRBJ1-1	NA	CASGVPGTEAFF	TGTGCTAGTGGAGTCCCAGGCACCGAAGCTTTCTTT
TRBV6-6	NA	TRBJ1-6	TRBD1	CASSHPVGQGKGSPLHF	TGTGCCAGCAGTCATCCGGTCGGACAGGGGAAGGGTTCACCCCTCCACTTT
TRBV7-2	NA	TRBJ1-6	NA	CASSLVSGYNSPLHF	TGTGCCAGCAGCTTAGTCTCTGGTTATAATTCACCCCTCCACTTT
TRBV5-8	NA	TRBJ1-1	NA	CASSFLRYEAFF	TGTGCCAGCAGCTTCCTCAGATATGAAGCTTTCTTT
TRBV18	NA	TRBJ2-3	NA	CASSSQQADTQYF	TGTGCCAGCTCATCCCAACAAGCAGATACGCAGTATTTT
TRBV29-1	NA	TRBJ1-3	NA	CSVIRDSGNTIYF	TGCAGCGTTATACGAGACTCTGGAAACACCATATATTTT
TRBV19	NA	TRBJ2-7	NA	CASSIRGGGPIDEQYF	TGTGCCAGTAGTATACGGGGAGGGGGCCCCATCGACGAGCAGTACTTC
TRBV5-1	NA	TRBJ1-1	TRBD1	CASSAGTANTEAFF	TGCGCCAGCAGCGCCGGGACAGCGAACACTGAAGCTTTCTTT
TRBV7-9	NA	TRBJ2-1	NA	CASSLAQTRGLADEQFF	TGTGCCAGCAGCTTAGCCCAGACTAGAGGACTTGCCGATGAGCAGTTCTTC
TRBV6-1	NA	TRBJ1-1	NA	CASSEGWVNTEAFF	TGTGCCAGCAGTGAAGGGTGGGTAAACACTGAAGCTTTCTTT
TRBV6-6	once	TRBJ1-6	TRBD1	CASSHHDRENSPLHF	TGTGCCAGCAGTCACCACGACAGGGAGAATTCACCCCTCCACTTT
TRBV7-9	NA	TRBJ1-1	NA	CASSLVGPRSNTEAFF	TGTGCCAGCAGCTTAGTAGGACCTAGATCGAACACTGAAGCTTTCTTT
TRBV7-9	NA	TRBJ1-2	NA	CASSFAMGRENGYTF	TGTGCCAGCAGTTTCGCCATGGGCAGGGAGAATGGCTACACCTTC
TRBV5-4	NA	TRBJ2-2	TRBD1	CASSLKPGTGLNTGELFF	TGTGCCAGCAGCTTAAAGCCCGGGACAGGGTTAAACACCGGGGAGCTGTTTTTT
TRBV6-6	NA	TRBJ2-7	TRBD2	CASRLIGTGGVGEQYF	TGTGCCAGCAGATTAATCGGCACGGGAGGGGTGGGAGAGCAGTACTTC
TRBV5-4	NA	TRBJ2-7	NA	CASSPSLTYEQYF	TGTGCCAGCAGCCCCTCACTGACCTACGAGCAGTACTTC
TRBV15	once	TRBJ2-7	NA	CATSRDGGWGPRNF	TGTGCCACCAGCAGAGATGGAGGGTGGGGACCCCGGAACTTC
TRBV9	once	TRBJ1-2	NA	CASSVVAGVGYGYTF	TGTGCCAGCAGCGTAGTAGCAGGGGTGGGCTATGGCTACACCTTC
TRBV11-2	NA	TRBJ2-1	NA	CASTERLEENNEQFF	TGTGCCAGCACCGAGAGACTAGAAGAAAACAATGAGCAGTTCTTC
TRBV5-1	NA	TRBJ1-2	NA	CASSLTPEYYGYTF	TGCGCCAGCAGCTTGACCCCAGAGTACTATGGCTACACCTTC
TRBV7-9	NA	TRBJ1-5	NA	CASSPPGGQPQHF	TGTGCCAGCAGCCCACCGGGGGGCCAGCCCCAGCATTTT
TRBV6-1	NA	TRBJ1-1	NA	CASSETEYLLAFF	TGTGCCAGCAGTGAGACAGAATACCTGCTCGCTTTCTTT
TRBV3-1/TRBV3-2	NA	TRBJ1-4	NA	CASSQVNTGEKLFF	TGTGCCAGCAGCCAAGTAAATACGGGGGAAAAACTGTTTTTT
TRBV19	NA	TRBJ1-2	NA	CASTTGSTSYTF	TGTGCCAGTACCACAGGGTCGACAAGCTACACCTTC
TRBV6-5	NA	TRBJ1-6	NA	CASLDGNYNSPLHF	TGTGCCAGTTTGGACGGGAATTATAATTCACCCCTCCACTTT
TRBV19	NA	TRBJ1-5	NA	CASSKRSGTKNQPQHF	TGTGCCAGTAGTAAGAGATCCGGGACAAAGAATCAGCCCCAGCATTTT
TRBV2	NA	TRBJ2-2	TRBD2	CASRDYLNTGELFF	TGTGCCAGCCGGGACTATCTAAACACCGGGGAGCTGTTTTTT
TRBV10-1	NA	TRBJ2-7	TRBD1	CASRARDRGTYEQYF	TGCGCCAGCAGAGCCAGGGACAGGGGCACCTACGAGCAGTACTTC
TRBV6-5	NA	TRBJ2-2	NA	CASSYMGGELFF	TGTGCCAGCAGTTACATGGGCGGGGAGCTGTTTTTT